Given below is one T cell receptor beta chain in context. Excluded were patients having autoimmune disease history or systemic immunosuppression. Produced via immunoSEQ multiplex PCR; TCRdb's table is partial and in-frame only. The sample lists tens of thousands of clones, roughly 90% occurring once. The sample comes from a study of OX40 agonist ivuxolimab in advanced cancers. This receptor was obtained from an adult with an advanced solid tumor such as melanoma, head and neck, liver or kidney cancer. Sequencing was performed on CD4+ or CD8+ T cells sorted from blood, taken in a trial of the OX40 agonist ivuxolimab.

The CDR3 nucleotides are TGTGCCAGCAGCCGGGACAGATATTCACCCCTCCACTTT. This codes for CASSRDRYSPLHF. The chain combines TRBV6-5 with TRBJ1-6; TRBD1 matches at 7 bases. Germline V gives CDR1 MNHEY, CDR2 SVGAGI. The ends lost 6 bases at V and 8 bases at J; junction bases unmatched: 4. The CDR3 runs 13 residues.